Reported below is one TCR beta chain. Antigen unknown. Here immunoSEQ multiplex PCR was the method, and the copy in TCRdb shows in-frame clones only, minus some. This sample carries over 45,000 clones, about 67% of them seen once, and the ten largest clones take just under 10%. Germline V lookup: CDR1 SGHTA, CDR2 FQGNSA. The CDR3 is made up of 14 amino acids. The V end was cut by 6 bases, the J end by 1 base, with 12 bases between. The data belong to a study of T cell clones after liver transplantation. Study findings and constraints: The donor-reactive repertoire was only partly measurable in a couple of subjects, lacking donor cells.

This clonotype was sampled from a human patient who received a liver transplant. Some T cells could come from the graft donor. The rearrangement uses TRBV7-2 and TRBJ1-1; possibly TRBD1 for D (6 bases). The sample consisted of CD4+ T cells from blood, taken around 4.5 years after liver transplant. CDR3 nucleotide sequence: TGTGCCAGCAGTAGGGGGGGTTCGAACACTGAAGCTTTCTTT. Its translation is CASSRGGSNTEAFF.